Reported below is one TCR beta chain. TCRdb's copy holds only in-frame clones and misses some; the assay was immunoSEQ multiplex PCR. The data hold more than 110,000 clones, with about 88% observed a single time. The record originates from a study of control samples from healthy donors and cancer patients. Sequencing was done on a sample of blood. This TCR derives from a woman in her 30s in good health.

Here the CDR3 reads CASSQQQGTGELFF. In DNA form, the CDR3 reads TGTGCCAGCAGCCAACAACAGGGGACCGGGGAGCTGTTTTTT. J is TRBJ2-2 and V is TRBV6-5, with 7 bases aligning to TRBD1. This CDR3 comprises 14 residues. CDR1 is MNHEY, CDR2 SVGAGI, per germline. The junction had 6 bases not matched to a gene; V was cut back by 6 bases and J by 5 bases.